Shown below are 32 T cell receptor beta chains from a single sample sequenced in a study of blood T cell repertoires in COVID-19. The repertoire was sequenced with immunoSEQ multiplex PCR; TCRdb's copy has only in-frame clones and lacks some. In the table there are 300,000 to 350,000 clones, roughly 90% of which are singletons. Sequencing was performed on PBMCs or T cells enriched from blood (not recorded which). The receptors were sampled from a young woman who had been exposed to COVID-19.

This sequence joins TRBV28 and TRBJ2-1, with a possible D match to TRBD2 (6 bases). From germline, CDR1 is MDHEN and CDR2 SYDVKM. The V gene lost 5 bases and the J gene lost 0 bases, with 14 bases spanning the gap. The CDR3 has 16 residues. CDR3 DNA sequence: TGTGCCAGCAGTCTTATGAGACTAGGCTCCTACAATGAGCAGTTCTTC. Amino acid sequence: CASSLMRLGSYNEQFF. Together with reference TRBV28 and TRBJ2-1, the CDR3 gives the full variable domain: DVKVTQSSRYLVKRTGEKVFLECVQDMDHENMFWYRQDPGLGLRLIYFSYDVKMKEKGDIPEGYSVSREKKERFSLILESASTNQTSMYLCASSLMRLGSYNEQFFGPGTRLTVL.

V is TRBV5-1 and J is TRBJ2-1; the D gene is possibly TRBD2 (5 bases). V was pared by 0 bases and J by 5 bases, with 15 bases between. CDR1 is SGHRS and CDR2 is YFSETQ in the germline V gene. The CDR3 spans 16 residues. CDR3 sequence: CASSLGSFGVHNEQFF. The DNA of the CDR3 is TGCGCCAGCAGCTTGGGTTCCTTCGGGGTCCACAATGAGCAGTTCTTC.

The chain is built from TRBV19 and TRBJ2-7; TRBD2 matches at 8 bases. Germline trimming cut 5 bases from V and 1 base from J; bases unmatched to any gene: 7. This CDR3 is built from 15 residues. The germline V gene has CDR1 LNHDA and CDR2 SQIVND (reference sequence). CDR3 DNA: TGTGCCAGTAGTTTAGCTAGCGGGCTTTCCTACGAGCAGTACTTC. Translating it yields CASSLASGLSYEQYF. Together with reference TRBV19 and TRBJ2-7, the CDR3 gives the full variable domain: DGGITQSPKYLFRKEGQNVTLSCEQNLNHDAMYWYRQDPGQGLRLIYYSQIVNDFQKGDIAEGYSVSREKKESFPLTVTSAQKNPTAFYLCASSLASGLSYEQYFGPGTRLTVT.

This clone was observed a single time. The V gene is TRBV6-5, the J gene TRBJ2-7; TRBD2 is a possible D gene (6 bases). This CDR3 is built from 15 residues. The germline V gene has CDR1 MNHEY and CDR2 SVGAGI. Trimming cost V 2 bases and J 4 bases, with 15 bases left between them. CDR3 region: CASSYRGGTWYEQYF. The CDR3 DNA is TGTGCCAGCAGTTACCGTGGCGGGACCTGGTACGAGCAGTACTTC.

The chain has TRBV29-1 and TRBJ2-7, with 9 bases fitting TRBD1. Losses at the gene ends were 4 bases for V and 4 bases for J; bases not matched to a gene: 8. The CDR3 spans 14 residues. The germline gives CDR1 SQVTM, CDR2 ANQGSEA. CDR3 sequence (DNA): TGCAGCGTTGGGCGACAGGGGGTAGGGTACGAGCAGTACTTC. It encodes CSVGRQGVGYEQYF.

Here the CDR3 DNA reads TGTGCCAGCAGTCACGGGGACGAGCAGTACTTC. As protein: CASSHGDEQYF. V gene TRBV27 combines with J gene TRBJ2-7; TRBD2 is a possible D gene (5 bases). The CDR3 spans 11 residues. V dropped 5 bases and J dropped 5 bases, with 7 bases sitting between them. Per germline, CDR1 MNHEY and CDR2 SMNVEV (reference sequence).

This rearrangement joins TRBV24-1 to TRBJ2-1; the D gene is possibly TRBD2 (6 bases). The CDR3 spans 12 residues. The germline CDR1 and CDR2 sequences are KGHDR and SFDVKD. The ends were cut back, 7 bases at V and 7 bases at J, with 10 bases in the middle. CDR3 sequence reads: CATSPGVNEQFF. The CDR3 coding sequence is TGTGCCACCAGCCCGGGGGTGAATGAGCAGTTCTTC.

This clone was picked up one time. The chain joins TRBV5-1 to TRBJ2-5; TRBD2 matches at 10 bases. The CDR3 has 16 residues. Germline values: CDR1 SGHRS, CDR2 YFSETQ. V was clipped by 0 bases and J by 0 bases; unmatched bases: 2. CDR3 DNA sequence: TGCGCCAGCAGCTTGGCCGGGACTAGCGACCAAGAGACCCAGTACTTC. As protein: CASSLAGTSDQETQYF.

This chain links TRBV29-1 with TRBJ1-4; weak D call: TRBD1 (6 bases). Germline-derived CDR1 and CDR2 are SQVTM and ANQGSEA. The CDR3 extends over 14 amino acids. Trimming pared 5 bases from V and 6 bases from J, leaving 16 bases between. CDR3 sequence: CSVYLGHSYEKLFF. In DNA form, the CDR3 reads TGCAGCGTTTATCTGGGACATTCTTATGAAAAACTGTTTTTT.

The chain couples TRBV28 to TRBJ1-5, with D tentatively TRBD1 (5 bases). This CDR3 contains 15 residues. Trimming removed 6 bases at V and 4 bases at J, with 16 bases between. Germline V gene lookup returns CDR1 MDHEN and CDR2 SYDVKM. The CDR3: CASRTPIGGNQPQHF. The DNA of the CDR3 is TGTGCCAGCAGGACCCCGATCGGGGGGAATCAGCCCCAGCATTTT.

The chain employs TRBV28 and TRBJ2-7, with a possible D match to TRBD2 (5 bases). V dropped 4 bases and J dropped 5 bases, with 18 bases sitting between them. The length of the CDR3 is 15 residues. Germline lookup yields CDR1 MDHEN and CDR2 SYDVKM. In DNA form, the CDR3 reads TGTGCCAGCAGTTCCAGACCAAATTTCGGGGACGAGCAGTACTTC. This translates into CASSSRPNFGDEQYF.

The V and J genes are TRBV2 and TRBJ1-5; no firm D call. The germline gives CDR1 SNHLY, CDR2 FYNNEI. The CDR3 consists of 15 residues. V lost 2 bases and J lost 5, with 13 bases in between. The CDR3 region has the DNA TGTGCCAGCAGTGAACGCGTGGCTAGATATCAGCCCCAGCATTTT. Its protein product is CASSERVARYQPQHF.

V gene TRBV27 combines with J gene TRBJ1-6; D is possibly TRBD1 (5 bases). In germline, CDR1 is MNHEY, CDR2 SMNVEV (reference sequence). V lost 8 bases to trimming and J lost 0 bases, with 17 bases between them. The length of the CDR3 is 17 residues. CDR3 sequence: CASRGRVPSSYNSPLHF. In DNA, the CDR3 is TGTGCCAGCCGTGGCAGGGTACCTAGCTCCTATAATTCACCCCTCCACTTT.

The chain uses TRBV28 and TRBJ2-5, with 8 bases identical to TRBD2. The CDR3 loop spans 13 amino acids. Per the germline V gene, CDR1 is MDHEN and CDR2 is SYDVKM. The junction had 7 bases not matched to a gene; V was cut back by 8 bases and J by 5 bases. This CDR3 reads CASRGGLAETQYF. The CDR3 DNA sequence: TGTGCCAGCCGCGGGGGGCTGGCGGAGACCCAGTACTTC. Looking up the rest from reference TRBV28 and TRBJ2-5 gives the full variable domain: DVKVTQSSRYLVKRTGEKVFLECVQDMDHENMFWYRQDPGLGLRLIYFSYDVKMKEKGDIPEGYSVSREKKERFSLILESASTNQTSMYLCASRGGLAETQYFGPGTRLLVL.

This chain links TRBV28 with TRBJ1-6; D uncertain. Trimming removed 2 bases from V and 0 bases from J, with 8 bases in between. This CDR3 has 16 residues. Germline V gives CDR1 MDHEN, CDR2 SYDVKM. In DNA form, the CDR3 reads TGTGCCAGCAGTTTACAGTCAAGCTCCTATAATTCACCCCTCCACTTT. It is translated as CASSLQSSSYNSPLHF.

The rearrangement joins TRBV5-4 to TRBJ2-7; D possibly corresponds to TRBD2 (5 bases). Trimming removed 6 bases from V and 2 bases from J, with 15 bases in between. Germline lookup yields CDR1 SGHNT and CDR2 YYREEE (reference sequence). There are 14 residues in the CDR3. In nucleotides, the CDR3 is TGTGCCAGCAACAAAGACGGAGCGGCCTACGAGCAGTACTTC. It specifies CASNKDGAAYEQYF.

The chain couples TRBV5-1 to TRBJ2-5, with 7 nucleotides matching TRBD2. The CDR3 covers 13 residues. Trimming took 7 bases from V and 1 from J; bases not matched to a gene: 4. Germline assignment: CDR1 SGHRS and CDR2 YFSETQ. The CDR3 DNA is TGCGCCAGCGGAAGGACTAGCCAAGAGACCCAGTACTTC. Protein product: CASGRTSQETQYF.

The gene calls are TRBV18 and TRBJ2-7; possibly TRBD2 for D (6 bases). Trimming cost V 6 bases and J 4 bases, with 16 bases left between them. The CDR3 contains 14 residues. Germline V gene data show CDR1 as KGHSH and CDR2 as LQKENI. DNA for the CDR3: TGTGCCAGCTCCCCGGCGGCGGGAATATACGAGCAGTACTTC. The encoded protein is CASSPAAGIYEQYF.

This clone showed up just once. The V and J genes are TRBV28 and TRBJ1-4; 7 bases agree with TRBD1. Germline V CDR1 and CDR2: MDHEN, SYDVKM. This CDR3 is 15 amino acids long. J gave up 7 bases and V 6 bases, and 11 bases lay outside the gene matches. CDR3 nucleotide sequence: TGTGCCAGCAGGCTTCCAGGGGGTCGGGGTGAAAAACTGTTTTTT. Translation gives CASRLPGGRGEKLFF. The variable domain in full, with the rest retrieved from reference TRBV28 and TRBJ1-4, is DVKVTQSSRYLVKRTGEKVFLECVQDMDHENMFWYRQDPGLGLRLIYFSYDVKMKEKGDIPEGYSVSREKKERFSLILESASTNQTSMYLCASRLPGGRGEKLFFGSGTQLSVL.

As concerns this clone: The junction and the germline gene differ at one end; a read error may be behind it. The V and J genes are TRBV30 and TRBJ1-1; 7 positions match TRBD1. The CDR3 sequence is 13 residues long. Germline V gene lookup returns CDR1 GTSNPN and CDR2 SVGIG (reference sequence). CDR3 nucleotides: TGTGCCTGGGGTCTCCTCGGGACAGCCCGACTCCCTTTT. Encoded protein: CAWGLLGTARLPF.

This chain uses TRBV27 with TRBJ2-2; 8 bases are shared with TRBD2. Germline V CDR1 and CDR2: MNHEY, SMNVEV (reference sequence). CDR3 size: 16 residues. V was pared by 5 bases and J by 6 bases, with 11 bases of the junction left unmatched. CDR3 loop: CASSKGLEVFAGELFF. In DNA, the CDR3 is TGTGCCAGCAGTAAGGGACTAGAGGTTTTCGCCGGGGAGCTGTTTTTT.

The rearrangement links TRBV3-1 (or the pseudogene TRBV3-2) to TRBJ1-3; the match to TRBD1 covers 11 bases. V gave up 6 bases and J gave up 0 bases; unmatched junction bases: 10. The CDR3 runs 18 residues. Germline V CDR1 and CDR2: LGHDT, YNNKEL (reference sequence). The CDR3 region is CASRNGQGAIHSGNTIYF. CDR3 sequence (DNA): TGTGCCAGCAGAAACGGACAGGGGGCCATTCACTCTGGAAACACCATATATTTT.

The rearrangement uses TRBV7-6 and TRBJ1-6; 7 bases are a match to TRBD1. The length of the CDR3 is 15 residues. Unmatched junction bases numbered 8, after V lost 5 bases and J lost 7 bases. Germline assignment: CDR1 SGHVS and CDR2 FNYEAQ. The CDR3 region is CASSVTTGNNSPLHF. CDR3 DNA: TGTGCCAGCAGCGTAACGACAGGGAACAATTCACCCCTCCACTTT.

V usage is TRBV2 and J usage is TRBJ2-1; 9 nucleotides match TRBD2. The germline V gene has CDR1 SNHLY and CDR2 FYNNEI. CDR3 length: 16 residues. J was trimmed by 3 bases and V by 4 bases; bases with no gene match: 7. The CDR3 is CASSGFSGRGYNEQFF. For the CDR3, the DNA is TGTGCCAGCAGTGGGTTTAGCGGGAGAGGCTACAATGAGCAGTTCTTC.

This sequence joins TRBV3-1 (or the pseudogene TRBV3-2) and TRBJ1-2, with D hard to call. Trimming removed 2 bases from V and 11 bases from J, with 12 bases in between. The CDR3 covers 12 residues. Germline V CDR1 and CDR2: LGHDT, YNNKEL (reference sequence). The CDR3 DNA is TGTGCCAGCAGCCAAACTGGTATTGCGTACACCTTC. Translation: CASSQTGIAYTF.

V is TRBV5-5 and J is TRBJ1-6; 8 bases map to TRBD1. This CDR3 comprises 16 residues. Germline V gene sequence: CDR1 SGHKS, CDR2 YYEKEE (reference sequence). J gave up 6 bases and V 0 bases, and 5 bases lay outside the gene matches. The CDR3, as DNA: TGTGCCAGCAGCTTGGAGCAGGGGGCTGGTAATTCACCCCTCCACTTT. This translates into CASSLEQGAGNSPLHF.

The chain is built from TRBV28 and TRBJ1-5; D remains unclear. Trimming left V 5 bases short and J 6 bases short, with 8 bases between. Per the germline V gene, CDR1 is MDHEN and CDR2 is SYDVKM. This CDR3 has 12 amino acids. The CDR3 DNA sequence: TGTGCCAGCAGTGTGGCCCCTCAGCCCCAGCATTTT. It codes for CASSVAPQPQHF.

This rearrangement joins TRBV28 to TRBJ1-1; D may be TRBD1 (5 bases). Trimming pared 8 bases from V and 8 bases from J, leaving 18 bases between. The CDR3 has 13 residues. CDR1 and CDR2 from the germline V gene are MDHEN and SYDVKM. The CDR3, as DNA: TGTGCCAGCCGAACCCGGGGGGAGGTGGAAGCTTTCTTT. It specifies CASRTRGEVEAFF. Full variable domain (missing parts from reference TRBV28 and TRBJ1-1): DVKVTQSSRYLVKRTGEKVFLECVQDMDHENMFWYRQDPGLGLRLIYFSYDVKMKEKGDIPEGYSVSREKKERFSLILESASTNQTSMYLCASRTRGEVEAFFGQGTRLTVV.

V gene TRBV27 combines with J gene TRBJ2-1; 7 bases are shared with TRBD1. The CDR3 spans 15 residues. The junction had 6 bases not matched to a gene; V was cut back by 3 bases and J by 4 bases. Germline V CDR1 and CDR2: MNHEY, SMNVEV (reference sequence). CDR3 protein: CASSLTGNTYNEQFF. The DNA of the CDR3 is TGTGCCAGCAGTTTGACAGGGAATACGTACAATGAGCAGTTCTTC.

The chain uses TRBV28 and TRBJ2-1; D might be TRBD1 (6 bases). Germline CDR1 MDHEN, CDR2 SYDVKM. CDR3 length: 15 residues. Trimming pared 2 bases from V and 9 bases from J, leaving 17 bases between. DNA for the CDR3: TGTGCCAGCAGTTTAGGGGCGACAGGACGGGGTGAGCAGTTCTTC. The encoded protein is CASSLGATGRGEQFF.

For the CDR3, the DNA is TGTGCCAGCAGCCAAGGAGAGAGGGTGGCTAACTATGGCTACACCTTC. The encoded protein is CASSQGERVANYGYTF. V is TRBV3-1 (or the pseudogene TRBV3-2) and J is TRBJ1-2; no firm D call. Germline V CDR1 and CDR2: LGHDT, YNNKEL (reference sequence). This CDR3 is built from 16 residues. Trimming took off 1 base at V and 0 bases at J, with 12 bases between the two ends.

The V and J genes are TRBV11-2 and TRBJ2-5; 7 bases line up with TRBD2. Germline V gene data show CDR1 as SGHAT and CDR2 as FQNNGV. Trimming removed 5 bases from V and 7 bases from J; junction bases left unmatched: 10. The CDR3 sequence is 14 residues long. The DNA for the CDR3 is TGTGCCAGCAGCGTCTCCCGGGAGGTTAGGACCCAGTACTTC. It translates to CASSVSREVRTQYF.